The following is a TCR beta chain sequence with its context. The antigen it binds to is not known. Per-base qualities were not stored, and no clone one base away is much larger. CDR1 and CDR2 are read off the germline V gene (reference sequence) as MNHEY and SMNVEV. Taken from cysteine to phenylalanine, the CDR3 has 18 residues. The entry retains the CDR3 DNA only, 54 bases that are in frame from base 1. V loses 4 bases at its end and J loses 2 bases; junction bases beyond the gene matches: 11. The sample is drawn from a study of T cells in Graves' hyperthyroidism and ophthalmopathy (dated by TCRdb to the late 2010s). About the investigation overall: Peripheral blood was sampled at the time of initial diagnosis, prior to any treatment. To identify distinguishing TCR V-J signatures, a discovery cohort of 100 or so patients was used, comprising 40 to 45 with Graves' ophthalmopathy and 57 with stable Graves' hyperthyroidism. Prospective prediction of ophthalmopathy was tested in an independent validation cohort consisting of 18 to 20 hyperthyroidism patients and around 16 patients who later progressed to ophthalmopathy. The roughly 94 discovery patients were randomly split 7:3 into training and test sets. Thyroid tissue and blood T-cell repertoires from roughly 6 Graves' hyperthyroidism patients were also compared in the study. After sampling, hyperthyroidism patients received methimazole starting at 30 mg daily, and ophthalmopathy patients received high-dose intravenous methylprednisolone. TCR Vbeta CDR3 sequencing of fewer than 150 peripheral blood samples (under 45 ophthalmopathy, over 70 hyperthyroidism and around 17 progressor patients) is reported in the paper. Study-wide findings and limitations: Most expanded thyroid clonotypes (frequency above 0.001) were also detected in blood, suggesting blood repertoires may reflect thyroid immune responses. Ophthalmopathy was separated from stable hyperthyroidism by a 13 V-J signature model, with approximately 86% sensitivity and approximately 81% specificity obtained in cross-validation and 80%/75% obtained in testing. During validation, the model predicted progression to ophthalmopathy a median of about 6.3 months ahead of onset, with approximately 71% sensitivity and 72.22% specificity. Sample size was not statistically predetermined, and blinding of investigators to group allocation was not performed.

TCR beta CDR3 regions were amplified from RNA transcripts. A first-round RT-PCR of the TCR CDR3 used the HTBI primer set with the Qiagen OneStep RT-PCR kit. Libraries were constructed in a second round of multiplex PCR, after which size selection and purification were carried out. Libraries were sequenced paired-end with 100 bp reads on an Illumina HiSeq2000. Concerning the study's data processing: SOAPnuke was used to process the raw data, with reads discarded if the reads contained adapters or uncalled bases, had a mean Phred below 15, or lacked an exact constant-primer or identifier match. High-quality paired reads were merged using COPE v1.2.5, and each unique nucleotide sequence was defined as a clonotype. Clonotypes were aligned to IMGT TRBV, TRBD and TRBJ reference segments using MiTCR v1.1. Analysis was restricted to V-J combinations with a frequency above 0.0001, which covered roughly 99% of repertoires. A TCS score was defined as the ratio of F50 (clonal expansion) to E x V (chaos), with BLOSUM62-based TCRdist applied between CDR3 peptides within each V-J. Welch's t-statistics and random forest reduced approximately 520 V-J features to 10 to 15, which were used in a naive Bayes classifier (R e1071). TCRdb redid the processing of the public reads, applying fastp at Q25 and MiXCR, and retained in-frame beta chains. Rows are combined by CDR3 protein, so each entry shows the most common genes and DNA. The V and J calls follow TCRdb's processing rather than the paper's. The table for this sample lists some 400,000 distinct CDR3 sequences; approximately 13% of them were counted only once. 8% to 13% of the sample is in the top ten clones.

A patient counted as having stable Graves' hyperthyroidism if no progression to ophthalmopathy occurred over 18 months of follow-up. The hyperthyroidism patients were between 18 and 65 years old and newly diagnosed, with a disease duration of less than 2 months. Any patient with an uncontrolled infection, another autoimmune disease, pregnancy or lactation was excluded. Diagnoses were based on clinical symptoms, serum thyroxine and TRAb, thyroid ultrasound and orbital computed tomography. PBMCs were isolated from 7.5 to 10 ml of fresh peripheral blood by Ficoll-Paque density gradient centrifugation. Trizol reagent was used to extract total RNA, and RNA quality was then checked on an Agilent 2100 Bioanalyzer.

The chain was built from TRBV27 and TRBJ2-7, and TRBD2 matches 13 of the central bases. The origin of this receptor is a woman in her sixties or seventies with Graves' hyperthyroidism. Sequencing input: blood. The bases are TGTGCCAGCAGTTCTCTGACTAGCGGGAGGCCCCGGCCCTACGAGCAGTACTTC. This codes for CASSSLTSGRPRPYEQYF.